Detailed here is one T cell receptor (beta chain). Its binding antigen is unknown. No much larger clonotype is one base removed from it; base qualities were not supplied. TCRbeta CDR3 regions were amplified from genomic DNA by means of the immunoSEQ Assay, a bias-controlled multiplex PCR. As for how the authors treated the data: Within the assay, amplification of reference gene primers was used to estimate how many nucleated cells each sample contained. To quantify the absolute abundance of each unique TCRbeta CDR3 rearrangement, sequence reads were collapsed and filtered. For each sample, productive Simpson clonality was calculated as the square root of Simpson's diversity index across productive rearrangements. TCRdb obtained this table from immuneACCESS and retained in-frame rearrangements with V and J assigned. These tables miss some clones; where compared with another copy, unresolved V genes account for less than half of the shortfall, and the remainder is unexplained. V, J and clone size are taken as reported in that table, and D and trimming were inferred from the DNA itself. The sample records 350,000 to 450,000 clones, 85% of which are singletons. The ten largest clones add up to 3.6% of the sample.

V and J are trimmed by 0 bases and 3 bases, and the gene matches miss 5 bases of the junction. The CDR3 starts with the cysteine, ends with the phenylalanine, and has 17 residues. Only CDR3 DNA is held: 51 bases, read in frame from base 1. From a lookup of the germline V gene, CDR1 and CDR2 are SGHRS and YFSETQ. The sample is drawn from a study of blood T cell repertoires in COVID-19 (dated by TCRdb to 2018 to 2020). Regarding the research as a whole: Samples from collaborators originated in the United States, Italy and Spain and spanned both the acute and convalescent phases of COVID-19. A freely available public database, intended as a resource for researchers studying the immune response to SARS-CoV-2, is where the repertoires were released. The material from the prospective study consisted of cDNA or gDNA derived from T cells, B-cell-depleted T cells, or PBMCs. Samples were obtained from the ongoing ImmuneRACE study (first 160 participants) and from 1,200 or so subjects provided by 6 global collaborators. Where HLA class I and class II types were available, the types were taken from metadata supplied by the sample provider, not from assay-based typing. A de-identified subject ID, COVID-19 status, age in years and sex were almost always included in the sample metadata. Deeply sampled blood TCRbeta repertoires from subjects exposed to, actively infected with, or recovered from COVID-19 were included in the dataset. General conclusions and limits of the study: How much clinical and demographic metadata was included differed by source and by participant, and the metadata was provided uncurated.

Collaborating institutions collected whole blood in K2EDTA tubes following their own protocols. For TCRbeta analysis, collaborators shipped samples in one of three forms: frozen whole blood, isolated PBMCs, or DNA extracted from either of those sample types. The V and J genes are TRBV5-1 and TRBJ2-2; 10 bases in the middle match TRBD2. Material: peripheral blood. This TCR was recovered from a woman under 30 with acute or convalescent COVID-19. The sequence in DNA is TGCGCCAGCAGCTTGGCCAGCCTAGCGGGAGACACCGGGGAGCTGTTTTTT. This translates into CASSLASLAGDTGELFF.